One and the same sample provided the 8 T cell receptor beta chains below, sequenced in a study of cytomegalovirus exposure and HLA in healthy donors. The protocol was immunoSEQ multiplex PCR, while the TCRdb copy is restricted to in-frame clones and leaves out a portion. The sample lists some 71,000 clones; 85% to 95% were seen once. Source material: PBMCs. These receptors originate from a woman younger than 30 in good health and CMV-seronegative.

This clone was recorded once. This sequence joins TRBV29-1 and TRBJ2-7; 13 bases align to TRBD2. With V trimmed by 5 bases and J by 0 bases, 4 bases remained unmatched. Germline CDR1 SQVTM, CDR2 ANQGSEA. This CDR3 spans 15 amino acids. The CDR3 nucleotides are TGCAGCGTTTCCGGACTAGCGGGAGCCTCCTACGAGCAGTACTTC. Its translation is CSVSGLAGASYEQYF.

CDR3 protein: CASSLTASGGQETQYF. DNA of the CDR3: TGTGCCAGCAGCTTAACGGCTAGCGGGGGGCAGGAGACCCAGTACTTC. This chain joins TRBV7-3 and TRBJ2-5; 11 bases are shared with TRBD2. From germline, CDR1 is SGHTA and CDR2 FQGTGA. J was trimmed by 5 bases and V by 0 bases; bases with no gene match: 5. The CDR3 consists of 16 residues.

The chain uses TRBV28 and TRBJ2-1; TRBD1 matches 7 bases. This CDR3 is 16 amino acids long. Germline loops: CDR1 MDHEN, CDR2 SYDVKM. J gave up 1 base and V 2 bases, and 5 bases lay outside the gene matches. The CDR3 DNA follows: TGTGCCAGCAGTTTAATGGACAGGATATCCTACAATGAGCAGTTCTTC. Residues: CASSLMDRISYNEQFF.

This clone was recorded once. The rearrangement uses TRBV19 and TRBJ2-5; D is perhaps TRBD2 (6 bases). Germline CDR1 LNHDA, CDR2 SQIVND (reference sequence). This CDR3 contains 13 residues. Trimming stripped 8 bases from V and 4 bases from J, with 14 bases between. The CDR3: CASRGAGRETQYF. DNA for the CDR3: TGTGCCAGTCGCGGGGCAGGGAGAGAGACCCAGTACTTC.

The chain uses TRBV4-2 and TRBJ1-4, with D maybe TRBD1 (5 bases). Trimming took 0 bases from V and 3 from J, leaving 17 bases between them. Germline V lookup: CDR1 LGHNA, CDR2 YNFKEQ. This CDR3 has 18 residues. The CDR3: CASSQDWDLQRANEKLFF. As DNA, the CDR3 is TGTGCCAGCAGCCAAGACTGGGACTTACAGCGAGCTAATGAAAAACTGTTTTTT.

The V and J genes are TRBV30 and TRBJ2-3, with D perhaps matching TRBD1 (5 bases). Germline V gene lookup returns CDR1 GTSNPN and CDR2 SVGIG (reference sequence). Trimming removed 2 bases from V and 6 bases from J, with 9 bases in between. The CDR3 totals 12 residues. CDR3 sequence reads: CAWSPSGDTQYF. As DNA, the CDR3 is TGTGCCTGGAGTCCGTCAGGGGATACGCAGTATTTT.

The chain carries TRBV11-2 and TRBJ2-1; 10 bases are a match to TRBD2. V shed 0 bases and J 7 bases; nucleotides not matched to a gene: 3. Per the germline V gene, CDR1 is SGHAT and CDR2 is FQNNGV. The CDR3 runs 15 residues. CDR3 in DNA: TGTGCCAGCAGCTTAGATAGGGGACTAGCGAATGAGCAGTTCTTC. It specifies CASSLDRGLANEQFF.

The rearrangement joins TRBV4-2 to TRBJ2-7, with 8 nucleotides matching TRBD2. Germline V gene lookup returns CDR1 LGHNA and CDR2 YNFKEQ. CDR3 size: 16 residues. Trimming removed 0 bases from V and 0 bases from J; junction bases left unmatched: 4. The CDR3 sequence is CASSQDVSGSSYEQYF. The CDR3 region has the DNA TGTGCCAGCAGCCAAGATGTCAGCGGGAGCTCCTACGAGCAGTACTTC.